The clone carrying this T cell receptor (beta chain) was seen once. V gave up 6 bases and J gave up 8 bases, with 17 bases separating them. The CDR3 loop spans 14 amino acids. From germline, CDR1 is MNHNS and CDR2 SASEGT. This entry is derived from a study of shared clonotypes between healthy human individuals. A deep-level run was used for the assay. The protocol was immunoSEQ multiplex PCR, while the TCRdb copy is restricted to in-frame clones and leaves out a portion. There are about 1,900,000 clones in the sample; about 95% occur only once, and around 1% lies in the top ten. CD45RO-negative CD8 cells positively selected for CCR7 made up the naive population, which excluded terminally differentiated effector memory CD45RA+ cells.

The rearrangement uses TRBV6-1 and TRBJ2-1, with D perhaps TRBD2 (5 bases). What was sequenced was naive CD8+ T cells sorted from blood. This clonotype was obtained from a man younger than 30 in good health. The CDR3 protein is CASRLGAGFDEQFF. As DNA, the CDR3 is TGTGCCAGCAGATTGGGAGCAGGATTCGATGAGCAGTTCTTC.